This T cell receptor beta chain was profiled in a study of Ad26.COV2.S vaccination and SARS-CoV-2 variants. The table came from immunoSEQ multiplex PCR; TCRdb's copy has only in-frame clones and leaves some out. The table lists over 110,000 clones, roughly 85% of them singletons. Germline V gives CDR1 PRHDT, CDR2 FYEKMQ (reference sequence). This CDR3 contains 13 residues. V lost 7 bases, J lost 2 bases, and 4 bases stayed unmatched. The material was peripheral blood, obtained after recovery from COVID-19. The receptor was derived from a human donor who had recovered from COVID-19. The rearrangement uses TRBV13 and TRBJ1-1; the match to TRBD1 covers 7 bases. The CDR3 reads CASKGQINTEAFF. CDR3 nucleotides: TGTGCCAGCAAGGGACAGATAAACACTGAAGCTTTCTTT.